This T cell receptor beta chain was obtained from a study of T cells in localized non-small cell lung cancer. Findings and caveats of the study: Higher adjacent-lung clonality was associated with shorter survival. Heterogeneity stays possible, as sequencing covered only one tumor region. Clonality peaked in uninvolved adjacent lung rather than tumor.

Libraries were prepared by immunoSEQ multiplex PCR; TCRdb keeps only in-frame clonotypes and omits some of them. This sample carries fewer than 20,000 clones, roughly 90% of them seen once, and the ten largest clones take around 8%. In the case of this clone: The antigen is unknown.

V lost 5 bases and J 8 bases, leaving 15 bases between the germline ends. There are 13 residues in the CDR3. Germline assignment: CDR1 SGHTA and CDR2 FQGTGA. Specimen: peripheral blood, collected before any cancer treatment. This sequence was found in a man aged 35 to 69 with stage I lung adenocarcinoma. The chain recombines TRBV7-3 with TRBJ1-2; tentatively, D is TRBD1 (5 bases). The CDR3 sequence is CASSLGTSWGYTF. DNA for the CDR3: TGTGCCAGCAGCCTAGGGACGTCGTGGGGCTACACCTTC.